This TCR beta chain was identified in a study of CD8 T cell repertoires and HIV-1 epitope variants. Measured with immunoSEQ multiplex PCR; TCRdb has only the in-frame clones, and not every one. Among some 5,300 clones listed, about 60% were seen once. Concerning this clone itself: Its antigen remains unknown.

In germline, CDR1 is MDHEN, CDR2 SYDVKM. V was clipped by 6 bases and J by 3 bases, with 17 bases between them. This CDR3 comprises 15 residues. Material for sequencing was cultured CD8+ T cells derived from PBMCs. This sequence was found in a male donor with HIV. The genes are TRBV28 and TRBJ2-5; tentative D call: TRBD1 (6 bases). The CDR3 reads CASSSSKYREETQYF. The CDR3 DNA sequence: TGTGCCAGCAGCTCATCCAAGTACAGGGAAGAGACCCAGTACTTC.